This T cell receptor (beta chain) was documented in a study of blood T cell repertoires in COVID-19. At the level of the study: Sites in the United States, Italy and Spain provided acute and convalescent COVID-19 samples. The cDNA or gDNA used as material had been derived from T cells, B-cell-depleted T cells, or PBMCs.

This clone showed up just a few times. Unmatched junction bases numbered 4, after V lost 0 bases and J lost 2 bases. CDR1 and CDR2 from the germline V gene are SGHDT and YYEEEE. CDR3 length: 15 residues. Per the study methods: Cell counts per sample came from amplifying reference gene primers. Sequencing used immunoSEQ multiplex PCR; TCRdb keeps in-frame clones, though not all of them. The DNA was the basis for D and trimming; V, J and clone size are from that table. The sample records hundreds of thousands of clones, 81% being singletons. This clonotype originated in a woman of 80 years or more with acute or convalescent COVID-19. The J gene is TRBJ2-5, the V gene TRBV5-6, with TRBD1 matching 7 bases. The sequencing sample was made of peripheral blood. This CDR3 is CASSLELGQQETQYF. The CDR3 nucleotides are TGTGCCAGCAGCTTGGAATTGGGACAGCAAGAGACCCAGTACTTC.